The 2 T cell receptor beta chains presented below share a single source sample, sequenced in a study of CD8 T cells in Susac syndrome. Random hexamers were used to reverse transcribe about 0.5 to 1 ug of RNA. TCRdb reprocessed the immunoSEQ multiplex PCR reads with MiXCR, giving one entry per CDR3 protein. The sample yields almost 450,000 distinct CDR3 sequences, roughly 85% seen once. The specimen sequenced was CD8+ T cells from PBMCs. These receptors came from a human donor with multiple sclerosis.

The genes are TRBV19 and TRBJ2-5; D is undetermined. The germline gives CDR1 LNHDA, CDR2 SQIVND (reference sequence). Trimming removed 2 bases from V and 2 bases from J, with 9 bases in between. The CDR3 consists of 14 residues. The CDR3 DNA follows: TGTGCCAGTAGTATATGGGAACAGCAAGAGACCCAGTACTTC. Its protein is CASSIWEQQETQYF.

This clonotype has a handful of counts. This chain uses TRBV29-1 with TRBJ1-3; D ambiguous. Germline-derived CDR1 and CDR2 are SQVTM and ANQGSEA. V gave up 5 bases and J gave up 3 bases, with 11 bases separating them. This CDR3 has 13 residues. The CDR3 sequence: CSVPDLGGNTIYF. CDR3 bases: TGCAGCGTTCCCGACCTCGGTGGAAACACCATATATTTT. The whole variable domain, remainder taken from reference TRBV29-1 and TRBJ1-3, is SAVISQKPSRDICQRGTSLTIQCQVDSQVTMMFWYRQQPGQSLTLIATANQGSEATYESGFVIDKFPISRPNLTFSTLTVSNMSPEDSSIYLCSVPDLGGNTIYFGEGSWLTVV.